The following is a T cell receptor (beta chain) sequence with its context. Its antigen is unknown. Clones were read by immunoSEQ multiplex PCR, and TCRdb kept only the in-frame ones, dropping some. The repertoire holds around 61,000 clones, with 70% to 90% as singletons. V was clipped by 6 bases and J by 5 bases, with 10 bases between them. Germline assignment: CDR1 MNHEY and CDR2 SVGAGI. CDR3 length: 13 residues. The record originates from a study of T cell responses to AZD1222 COVID-19 vaccine. General observations from the study: Mostly white British, mostly female donors; authors suggested clonal diversity may be underestimated. Of the AZD1222 recipients, only 5 or 6 were seropositive at baseline. Per reports, nearly half of all spike-specific TCRs target regions that are unmutated in variants.

The V call is TRBV6-5, the J call TRBJ2-2, with D perhaps matching TRBD1 (6 bases). Sequenced material: peripheral blood, taken on day 0 of AZD1222 vaccination. The TCR sequence derives from an adult in good health. The CDR3 nucleotides are TGTGCCAGCAGGGGAACAGGGACCGGGGAGCTGTTTTTT. It translates to CASRGTGTGELFF.